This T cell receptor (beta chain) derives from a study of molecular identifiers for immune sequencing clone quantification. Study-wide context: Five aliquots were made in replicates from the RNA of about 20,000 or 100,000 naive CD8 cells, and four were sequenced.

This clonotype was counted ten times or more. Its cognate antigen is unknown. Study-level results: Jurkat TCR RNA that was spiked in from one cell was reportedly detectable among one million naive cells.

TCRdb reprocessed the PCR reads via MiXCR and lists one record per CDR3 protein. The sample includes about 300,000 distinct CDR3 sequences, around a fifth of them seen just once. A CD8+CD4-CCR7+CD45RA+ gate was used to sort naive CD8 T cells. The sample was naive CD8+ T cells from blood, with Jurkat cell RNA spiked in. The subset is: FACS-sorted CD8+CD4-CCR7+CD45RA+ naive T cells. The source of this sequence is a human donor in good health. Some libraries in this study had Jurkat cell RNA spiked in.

CDR3 DNA sequence: TGTGCCAGCAGCTGGCCGGGACAGGGGGCGCCCGGCGGGGAGCTGTTTTTT. Translating it yields CASSWPGQGAPGGELFF. The J gene is TRBJ2-2, the V gene TRBV5-4, with 12 bases that match TRBD1. Germline CDR1 SGHNT, CDR2 YYREEE (reference sequence). The CDR3 covers 17 residues. V dropped 3 bases and J dropped 7; count of bases not matched to a gene: 10.